The entry below gives a single T cell receptor beta chain sequence along with its context. Its antigen specificity is not known. Nothing much larger sits one base from this clone, and base qualities are not available. The CDR3 runs 13 residues from the cysteine to the phenylalanine. The retained sequence is limited to the CDR3, 39 bases, with the frame set at the first base. Trimming accounts for 8 bases at V and 2 bases at J, while the number of junction bases matched to no gene is 5. The germline V gene supplies CDR1 MNHEY and CDR2 SVGAGI. To be selected, patients needed enough residual fresh-frozen tumor tissue and more than two years of available survival data. None of the glioblastoma patients carried an isocitrate dehydrogenase mutation, although molecular status otherwise varied. PBMC were collected before vaccination, two weeks after the third vaccination, and at tumor progression if progression occurred. The Qiagen DNeasy Blood extraction Kit was used to extract genomic DNA.

TCRB CDR3 regions were amplified from 2 ug genomic DNA, or all available DNA if less, using the immunoSEQ assay. For multiplex PCR, 60 forward primers for TCR V beta segments and 13 reverse primers for J beta segments were used. To estimate the number of reads per starting template, synthetic control templates were added to each sample at limiting dilution. The Illumina HiSeq System generated 87 bp sequencing reads. The authors' pipeline ran thus. PCR and sequencing errors were removed by a nearest neighbor algorithm that merged closely related sequences. TCR overlap was defined as the percentage of unique tumor TCR beta sequences that were also present in the same patient's peripheral blood. In TCRdb, the immuneACCESS table is reduced to in-frame sequences with V and J assigned. These tables do not hold every clone; where another copy was compared, an unresolved V gene accounts for under half, and the others remain unexplained. V, J and clone size are those of that table, while D and trimming were read from the DNA. The sample table contains tens of thousands of clones; only one count was recorded for around 79% of them. Jointly, the top ten make up 2.1% of the sample.

This sample is part of a study of glioma-infiltrating T cells after dendritic cell vaccination (dated by TCRdb to the mid-2010s). With regard to the full study: A cohort of about 15 glioblastoma patients from Phase I and II dendritic cell vaccination trials was included, of whom 9 were newly diagnosed and 6 had recurrent disease. Patients received autologous tumor lysate-pulsed dendritic cell vaccination between about 2003 and 2013. The vaccine was prepared from monocyte-derived dendritic cells that were cultured for 6 to 7 days with IL-4 and GM-CSF and then pulsed overnight with autologous tumor lysate. Three intradermal dendritic cell vaccine injections were administered to patients at biweekly intervals in the arm below the axilla. Deep sequencing of TCR beta CDR3 regions was used to quantify tumor-infiltrating lymphocyte content and compare tumor and blood repertoires in dendritic cell-vaccinated glioblastoma patients. Survival after dendritic cell vaccination was correlated with TCR sequencing metrics, including TIL content and tumor-blood repertoire overlap. Paper-wide results and their limitations: The cohort was small and heterogeneous, and full blood and tumor sets were available for few patients, with initial-recurrent tumor pairs available for even fewer patients. No direct relationship between TCR clonality and survival was found, suggesting that a diverse polyclonal response may matter. Higher estimated pretreatment TIL content predicted longer time to progression and overall survival after dendritic cell vaccination. The three-group TCR overlap response model was characterized as speculative, and prospective validation of the model was stated to be required.

In this chain, TRBV6-5 is recombined with TRBJ1-2, with 7 bases in between that match TRBD1. This receptor was obtained from a human donor with glioblastoma. The sequencing used blood, collected before dendritic cell vaccination. The CDR3: CASGTVENYGYTF. The sequenced DNA is TGTGCCAGCGGGACAGTTGAAAACTATGGCTACACCTTC.